This paragraph covers one T cell receptor (beta chain) sequence. The entry originates in a study of T cell changes during pregnancy in multiple sclerosis. V lost 0 bases and J 6 bases, leaving 10 bases between the germline ends. The V gene's germline CDR1 is SGHKS and CDR2 YYEKEE (reference sequence). The length of the CDR3 is 14 residues. The method was immunoSEQ multiplex PCR; TCRdb's version includes in-frame clones alone and lacks a portion of them. The sample yields some 85,000 clones, roughly 95% seen once. The input for sequencing was peripheral blood, taken in the second trimester of pregnancy. The chain joins TRBV5-5 to TRBJ1-3; no definite D call. The origin of this receptor is a female donor with multiple sclerosis, enrolled in a pregnancy study. CDR3 DNA sequence: TGTGCCAGCAGCTTGGAAACAGTTATAAACACCATATATTTT. It is translated as CASSLETVINTIYF. The whole variable domain, remainder taken from reference TRBV5-5 and TRBJ1-3, is DAGVTQSPTHLIKTRGQQVTLRCSPISGHKSVSWYQQVLGQGPQFIFQYYEKEERGRGNFPDRFSARQFPNYSSELNVNALLLGDSALYLCASSLETVINTIYFGEGSWLTVV.